These 10 T cell receptor beta chains were sequenced from one sample in a study of T cells in localized non-small cell lung cancer (TCRdb year 2020). Receptor amplification or capture employed the immunoSEQ multiplex PCR assay. The immuneACCESS repertoire file appears here via TCRdb, limited to in-frame rearrangements. These files lack a portion of the clones; in checked studies, under half of the deficit traces to unresolved V genes, and the cause of the others is not known. The sample table lists about 1,300 clones, over 20% of them with a count of one. About 20% of the sample rests with the top ten. Sequences were derived from normal lung tissue next to the tumor, sampled before any cancer treatment. The source is a woman aged 35-75 years with stage II lung adenocarcinoma.

In DNA, the CDR3 is TGTGCCAGCAGTCCGACAGATCAGCCCCAGCATTTT. Translating gives CASSPTDQPQHF. The chain uses TRBV9 and TRBJ1-5, with D tentatively TRBD1 (5 bases). The CDR3 consists of 12 residues. The germline gives CDR1 SGDLS, CDR2 YYNGEE. V was shortened by 5 bases and J by 5 bases, with 8 bases between the two germline ends.

The chain couples TRBV6-8 to TRBJ2-3, with D perhaps TRBD2 (5 bases). CDR3 length: 13 residues. Germline V gene sequence: CDR1 MNHGY, CDR2 SAAAGT. Trimming shortened V by 6 bases and J by 3 bases, and 10 bases separated the two germline ends. The CDR3 DNA reads as TGTGCCAGCAGAAGCACGGGGACAGATACGCAGTATTTT. As protein: CASRSTGTDTQYF.

The sample holds a few counts of this clone. V is TRBV14 and J is TRBJ1-5; D call uncertain. The germline CDR1 and CDR2 sequences are SGHDN and FVKESK. The CDR3 spans 13 residues. Trimming took off 0 bases at V and 4 bases at J, with 4 bases between the two ends. In DNA, the CDR3 is TGTGCCAGCAGCCAAGACTATAATCAGCCCCAGCATTTT. This sequence encodes CASSQDYNQPQHF.

This clone was counted only a few times. The chain uses TRBV6-8 and TRBJ2-5; tentatively, D is TRBD1 (5 bases). The CDR3 spans 13 residues. V lost 8 bases, J lost 3 bases, and 13 bases lay in between. Germline V lookup: CDR1 MNHGY, CDR2 SAAAGT. CDR3 sequence reads: CASSRLGEETQYF. Here the CDR3 DNA reads TGTGCCAGCTCGAGGTTAGGGGAAGAGACCCAGTACTTC.

This chain uses TRBV6-8 with TRBJ1-2; D gene ambiguous. There are 17 residues in the CDR3. CDR1 and CDR2 from the germline V gene are MNHGY and SAAAGT. V lost 5 bases, J lost 8 bases, and 27 bases lay in between. The CDR3 here is CASSGKGSVVPLGGYTF. The DNA for the CDR3 is TGTGCCAGCAGTGGGAAGGGCTCAGTGGTCCCCCTCGGCGGCTACACCTTC.

The chain uses TRBV28 and TRBJ2-7, with TRBD2 identical over 10 bases. The CDR3 is 14 residues long. CDR1 and CDR2 from the germline V gene are MDHEN and SYDVKM. J lost 4 bases, V lost 6 bases, and 6 bases had no gene match. Here the CDR3 reads CASRLTSGNYEQYF. CDR3 DNA: TGTGCCAGCAGGCTTACTAGCGGGAATTACGAGCAGTACTTC.

The V call is TRBV9, the J call TRBJ2-2; 11 bases are a match to TRBD2. CDR3 length: 18 residues. Losses at the gene ends were 2 bases for V and 0 bases for J; bases not matched to a gene: 6. Germline V gene sequence: CDR1 SGDLS, CDR2 YYNGEE. The CDR3 loop is CASSVGLAGGSNTGELFF. The CDR3 nucleotides are TGTGCCAGCAGCGTGGGTCTAGCGGGGGGATCGAACACCGGGGAGCTGTTTTTT.

V gene TRBV28 combines with J gene TRBJ1-3; 7 bases agree with TRBD1. Germline CDR1 MDHEN, CDR2 SYDVKM. V trimming: 2 bases; J trimming: 0 bases; junction bases outside the gene matches: 16. The CDR3 extends over 20 amino acids. CDR3 DNA: TGTGCCAGCAGTTTAGAGTGGGTAGGGGGCAGGGAGAGCTCTGGAAACACCATATATTTT. It specifies CASSLEWVGGRESSGNTIYF.

The chain combines TRBV5-1 with TRBJ1-1; D is possibly TRBD1 (5 bases). Trimming cost V 4 bases and J 2 bases, with 15 bases left between them. Germline V CDR1 and CDR2: SGHRS, YFSETQ. The length of the CDR3 is 15 residues. DNA for the CDR3: TGCGCCAGCAGCCCCGGGACCACCTCCAACACTGAAGCTTTCTTT. It encodes CASSPGTTSNTEAFF.

In its sample, this clone was seen a few times. The chain uses TRBV6-8 and TRBJ2-3; 8 positions agree with TRBD2. The CDR3 has 14 residues. V shed 5 bases, J shed 0 bases, and the junction held 1 base outside the gene matches. The germline CDR1 and CDR2 sequences are MNHGY and SAAAGT. The CDR3 DNA reads TGTGCCAGCAGTGCTAGCGGGAGCACAGATACGCAGTATTTT. It yields the protein CASSASGSTDTQYF.